This T cell receptor (beta chain) was identified in a study of PD-1 blockade in classical Hodgkin lymphoma. Notes on this clone: The antigen is not known.

This CDR3 comprises 18 residues. Trimming at V came to 1 base and at J to 0 bases, leaving 9 bases not matched to a gene. Germline-derived CDR1 and CDR2 are SGHTS and YDEGEE. Relapse after autologous stem cell transplantation occurred in every patient, and brentuximab vedotin exposure varied. The study's findings and limits: Newly diagnosed patients were reported to exhibit reduced baseline TCR diversity relative to healthy donors. Partial responders and progressors had significantly lower baseline TCR diversity.

Sequencing used immunoSEQ multiplex PCR; TCRdb keeps in-frame clones, though not all of them. This sample yields some 10,000 clones, of which approximately 84% are seen a single time; about 5% belongs to the top ten. The TCR sequence derives from a human donor with classical Hodgkin lymphoma. V and J are TRBV5-8 and TRBJ2-1, with 8 positions matching TRBD2. The sample in question was peripheral blood mononuclear cells (PBMCs), obtained before the second cycle of nivolumab. CDR3 protein: CASSLPGGRISSYNEQFF. The CDR3 DNA reads as TGTGCCAGCAGCTTGCCGGGGGGGCGGATCAGCTCCTACAATGAGCAGTTCTTC.